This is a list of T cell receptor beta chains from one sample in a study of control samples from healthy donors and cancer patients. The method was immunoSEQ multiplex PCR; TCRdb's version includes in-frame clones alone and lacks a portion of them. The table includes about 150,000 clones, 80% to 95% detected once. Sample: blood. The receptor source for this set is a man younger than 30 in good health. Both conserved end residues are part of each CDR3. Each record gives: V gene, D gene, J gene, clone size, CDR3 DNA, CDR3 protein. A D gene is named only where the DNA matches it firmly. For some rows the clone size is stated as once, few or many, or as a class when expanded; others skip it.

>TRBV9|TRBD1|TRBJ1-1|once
TGTGCCAGCAGCCCAGGACCCCGACAGGGCACTGAAGCTTTCTTT
CASSPGPRQGTEAFF
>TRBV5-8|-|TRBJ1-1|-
TGTGCCAGCAGCCCGAGGGGTTATACTGAAGCTTTCTTT
CASSPRGYTEAFF
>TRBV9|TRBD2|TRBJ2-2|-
TGTGCCAGCAGCGTAGGCGGGGGCACCGGGGAGCTGTTTTTT
CASSVGGGTGELFF
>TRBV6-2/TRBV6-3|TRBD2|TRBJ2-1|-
TGTGCCAGCAGTTACTTCCTAGCGGGAGGGTACAATGAGCAGTTCTTC
CASSYFLAGGYNEQFF
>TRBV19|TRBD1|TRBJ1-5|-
TGTGCCAGTAGTGTCCCGGGACAGGGGAATCAGCCCCAGCATTTT
CASSVPGQGNQPQHF
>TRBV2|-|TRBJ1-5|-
TGTGCCAGCAGTGAAGGAGAAGGGGGGCAGCCCCAGCATTTT
CASSEGEGGQPQHF
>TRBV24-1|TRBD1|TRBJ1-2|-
TGTGCCACCAGCGGACAGGGGATAGGAGGCTACACCTTC
CATSGQGIGGYTF
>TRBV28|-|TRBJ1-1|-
TGTGCCAGCAGTCTGGACGGATCCATGAACACTGAAGCTTTCTTT
CASSLDGSMNTEAFF
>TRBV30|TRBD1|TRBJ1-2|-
TGTGCCTGGTCATGGACAGGGTATGGCTACACCTTC
CAWSWTGYGYTF
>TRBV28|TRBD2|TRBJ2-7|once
TGTGCCAGCAGTTTAGGGCTAGCGGGAGCCTACGAGCAGTACTTC
CASSLGLAGAYEQYF
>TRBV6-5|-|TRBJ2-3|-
TGTGCCAGCCGAGGAGGGGTCACAGATACGCAGTATTTT
CASRGGVTDTQYF
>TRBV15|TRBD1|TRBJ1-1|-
TGTGCCACCAGTAACAGGGGAAACACTGAAGCTTTCTTT
CATSNRGNTEAFF
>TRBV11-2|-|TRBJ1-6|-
TGTGCCAGCAGCCCTCGAAGGGCTAGCTCACCCCTCCACTTT
CASSPRRASSPLHF
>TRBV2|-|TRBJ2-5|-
TGTGCCAGCTTGATTCCGGGACGGGCCCGGGCCCAGTACTTC
CASLIPGRARAQYF
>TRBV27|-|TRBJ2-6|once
TGTGCCAGCAGTCCCAGGGTTGCCGGGGCCAACGTCCTGACTTTC
CASSPRVAGANVLTF